This entry lists 32 T cell receptor beta chains sequenced from one sample in a study of T cell responses to AZD1222 COVID-19 vaccine. Profiling relied on immunoSEQ multiplex PCR, and the TCRdb table lists in-frame clones only, not all of them. The sample includes 90,000 to 110,000 clones, about 90% seen only once; the top ten take over 6.5%. This specimen was peripheral blood, taken on day 0 of AZD1222 vaccination. The receptors derive from an adult in good health.

V usage is TRBV29-1 and J usage is TRBJ1-1; D remains unclear. The CDR3 sequence is 12 residues long. V was cut by 3 bases and J by 3 bases, with 8 bases left in between. CDR1 SQVTM and CDR2 ANQGSEA come from the germline V gene. The CDR3 coding sequence is TGCAGCGTTGACCTAGGGTACACTGAAGCTTTCTTT. Translated, it gives CSVDLGYTEAFF.

This sequence joins TRBV30 and TRBJ1-1; D gene unclear. Trimming removed 0 bases at V and 6 bases at J, with 5 bases between. The germline CDR1 and CDR2 sequences are GTSNPN and SVGIG (reference sequence). The CDR3 has 11 residues. CDR3 sequence reads: CAWSVGPEAFF. Here the CDR3 DNA reads TGTGCCTGGAGTGTAGGGCCTGAAGCTTTCTTT.

The chain couples TRBV30 to TRBJ2-1; D is undetermined. Germline V CDR1 and CDR2: GTSNPN, SVGIG (reference sequence). The CDR3 spans 14 residues. The V end lost 3 bases, the J end lost 1 base, and 10 bases lay between the germline ends. CDR3 in amino acids: CAWRQALSYNEQFF. DNA of the CDR3: TGTGCCTGGAGGCAGGCCCTTTCCTACAATGAGCAGTTCTTC.

The chain links TRBV7-2 to TRBJ2-5; D uncertain. This CDR3 contains 13 residues. Germline V gene sequence: CDR1 SGHTA, CDR2 FQGNSA. Trimming removed 5 bases from V and 3 bases from J, with 10 bases in between. CDR3 coding DNA: TGTGCCAGCAGCGTTAGTTATAAAGAGACCCAGTACTTC. Protein product: CASSVSYKETQYF.

V usage is TRBV5-5 and J usage is TRBJ1-2; D call uncertain. The germline V and J ends were trimmed by 0 bases and 3 bases, with 9 bases remaining between them. Germline values: CDR1 SGHKS, CDR2 YYEKEE (reference sequence). CDR3 length: 14 residues. In DNA, the CDR3 is TGTGCCAGCAGCTTGGAGGGTGGGCACTATGGCTACACCTTC. Translation gives CASSLEGGHYGYTF.

The chain combines TRBV3-1 (or the pseudogene TRBV3-2) with TRBJ2-4; D may be TRBD1 or TRBD2 (5 bases each). Trimming took off 5 bases at V and 7 bases at J, with 15 bases between the two ends. Germline V lookup: CDR1 LGHDT, CDR2 YNNKEL (reference sequence). This CDR3 contains 14 residues. The CDR3 DNA sequence: TGTGCCAGCAGCGCCCGGGGCGGAATCAACATTCAGTACTTC. Translating gives CASSARGGINIQYF.

This clone was seen a single time. J is TRBJ2-3 and V is TRBV2; D ambiguous. V was trimmed by 2 bases and J by 3 bases, leaving 3 bases between them. There are 12 residues in the CDR3. Germline-derived CDR1 and CDR2 are SNHLY and FYNNEI. This CDR3 is CASSERTDTQYF. In DNA form, the CDR3 reads TGTGCCAGCAGTGAACGGACAGATACGCAGTATTTT.

V usage is TRBV6-5 and J usage is TRBJ2-4; 9 positions match TRBD1. The CDR3 contains 16 residues. CDR1 is MNHEY, CDR2 SVGAGI, per germline. With 0 bases clipped from V and 8 bases from J, the junction kept 8 bases outside the gene matches. The CDR3 region is CASSYSGGGQGYIQYF. The CDR3 coding sequence is TGTGCCAGCAGTTACTCGGGGGGGGGACAGGGATACATTCAGTACTTC.

The chain carries TRBV3-1 (or the pseudogene TRBV3-2) and TRBJ2-3; TRBD2 might be the D (6 bases). Germline assignment: CDR1 LGHDT and CDR2 YNNKEL (reference sequence). Trimming took off 1 base at V and 7 bases at J, with 15 bases between the two ends. This CDR3 spans 15 amino acids. The CDR3 DNA is TGTGCCAGCAGCCAAGGTTGGAGGGGTGCGAATACGCAGTATTTT. Its translation: CASSQGWRGANTQYF.

The gene calls are TRBV29-1 and TRBJ1-4; no clear D. CDR1 is SQVTM, CDR2 ANQGSEA, per germline. The ends were cut back, 7 bases at V and 8 bases at J, with 11 bases in the middle. The CDR3 length is 11 residues. CDR3 DNA sequence: TGCAGCGCCCTCACGTCCGAAAAACTGTTTTTT. It codes for CSALTSEKLFF.

V is TRBV24-1 and J is TRBJ2-7; D unclear. The germline V and J ends were trimmed by 5 bases and 6 bases, with 10 bases remaining between them. Germline V gene data show CDR1 as KGHDR and CDR2 as SFDVKD. This CDR3 has 12 amino acids. The CDR3 nucleotides are TGTGCCACCAGTGGGTCCGAAGGCGAGCAGTACTTC. It yields the protein CATSGSEGEQYF.

The rearrangement joins TRBV7-2 to TRBJ2-1; D might be TRBD2 (6 bases). The germline CDR1 and CDR2 sequences are SGHTA and FQGNSA. This CDR3 spans 15 amino acids. The V gene lost 4 bases and the J gene lost 0 bases, with 10 bases spanning the gap. CDR3 amino acids: CASSSLRGSYNEQFF. The CDR3 nucleotides read TGTGCCAGCAGCTCTCTGCGGGGCTCCTACAATGAGCAGTTCTTC.

The rearrangement uses TRBV27 and TRBJ1-5; D is possibly TRBD1 (6 bases). The CDR3 consists of 13 residues. Germline V gene lookup returns CDR1 MNHEY and CDR2 SMNVEV (reference sequence). The V and J ends lost 3 bases and 7 bases respectively, with 10 bases between them. The CDR3 protein is CASSFPTGQPQHF. The CDR3 DNA sequence: TGTGCCAGCAGTTTCCCAACAGGGCAGCCCCAGCATTTT.

This clone occurred once. The chain employs TRBV7-2 and TRBJ1-1, with TRBD1 identical over 8 bases. The CDR3 loop spans 14 amino acids. CDR1 is SGHTA and CDR2 is FQGNSA in the germline V gene. V gave up 4 bases and J gave up 8 bases; unmatched junction bases: 9. The CDR3 protein is CASSSILGTGEAFF. For the CDR3, the DNA is TGTGCCAGCAGCTCAATACTAGGGACAGGAGAAGCTTTCTTT.

J is TRBJ1-6 and V is TRBV2; 8 nucleotides match TRBD1. V gave up 3 bases and J gave up 9 bases; unmatched junction bases: 4. The CDR3 loop spans 14 amino acids. In germline, CDR1 is SNHLY, CDR2 FYNNEI. CDR3 protein: CASSEWTGSSPLHF. The CDR3 nucleotides are TGTGCCAGCAGTGAGTGGACAGGGTCTTCACCCCTCCACTTT.

The chain carries TRBV5-1 and TRBJ1-1; perhaps TRBD1 as D (5 bases). This CDR3 is 15 amino acids long. Looked up from germline, CDR1 is SGHRS and CDR2 is YFSETQ. The V end was cut by 3 bases, the J end by 1 base, with 13 bases between. The CDR3 sequence is CASSYDPGGNTEAFF. The CDR3 DNA follows: TGCGCCAGCAGCTACGACCCCGGGGGGAACACTGAAGCTTTCTTT.

V is TRBV15 and J is TRBJ1-2; D uncertain. V was pared by 0 bases and J by 4 bases, with 15 bases between. Germline CDR1 LNHNV, CDR2 YYDKDF (reference sequence). The CDR3 has 16 amino acids. CDR3 sequence: CATSRDWSKTLYGYTF. CDR3 DNA: TGTGCCACCAGCAGAGATTGGAGCAAAACGCTCTATGGCTACACCTTC.

J is TRBJ1-5 and V is TRBV6-6; D is uncertain. This CDR3 is 14 amino acids long. V dropped 5 bases and J dropped 9 bases, with 17 bases sitting between them. Germline V gene lookup returns CDR1 MNHNY and CDR2 SVGAGI (reference sequence). This chain's CDR3 is CASSLNDLAGPQHF. The CDR3, as DNA: TGTGCCAGCAGTCTCAACGACTTGGCAGGGCCCCAGCATTTT.

V gene TRBV15 combines with J gene TRBJ2-7; maybe TRBD1 (7 bases). The germline V gene encodes CDR1 LNHNV and CDR2 YYDKDF (reference sequence). This CDR3 has 15 residues. V lost 3 bases to trimming and J lost 1 base, with 13 bases between them. The CDR3 region has the DNA TGTGCCACCAGCAGGAGGCAGGGGGGATCCTACGAGCAGTACTTC. Protein sequence: CATSRRQGGSYEQYF. The whole variable domain, filled in from reference TRBV15 and TRBJ2-7, reads DAMVIQNPRYQVTQFGKPVTLSCSQTLNHNVMYWYQQKSSQAPKLLFHYYDKDFNNEADTPDNFQSRRPNTSFCFLDIRSPGLGDTAMYLCATSRRQGGSYEQYFGPGTRLTVT.

The chain combines TRBV5-4 with TRBJ2-4; TRBD1 matches at 10 bases. CDR3 length equals 15 residues. In germline, CDR1 is SGHNT, CDR2 YYREEE (reference sequence). Losses at the gene ends were 4 bases for V and 6 bases for J; bases not matched to a gene: 7. This CDR3 is CASSQRQGALNIQYF. CDR3 sequence (DNA): TGTGCCAGCAGCCAAAGACAGGGGGCTTTAAACATTCAGTACTTC.

The chain employs TRBV6-6 and TRBJ1-5, with D uncertain. The CDR3 loop spans 14 amino acids. V was pared by 0 bases and J by 5 bases, with 8 bases between. Germline V lookup: CDR1 MNHNY, CDR2 SVGAGI (reference sequence). The CDR3 coding sequence is TGTGCCAGCAGTTACTCGGTCGGCGATCAGCCCCAGCATTTT. This translates into CASSYSVGDQPQHF.

The gene calls are TRBV12-3 or TRBV12-4 and TRBJ2-3, with no clear D. Trimming left V 0 bases short and J 5 bases short, with 6 bases between. The CDR3 has 13 residues. CDR3 sequence: CASSLAGEDTQYF. CDR3 sequence (DNA): TGTGCCAGCAGTTTAGCAGGAGAAGATACGCAGTATTTT.

The chain carries TRBV4-2 and TRBJ1-2, with 7 bases identical to TRBD1. The CDR3 covers 16 residues. J was trimmed by 4 bases and V by 0 bases; bases with no gene match: 8. CDR1 LGHNA and CDR2 YNFKEQ come from the germline V gene. CDR3 coding DNA: TGTGCCAGCAGCCAAGATACGGCAGGGGGAGGCTATGGCTACACCTTC. This gives the protein CASSQDTAGGGYGYTF.

The chain joins TRBV4-1 to TRBJ1-6; unclear D gene. Trimming left V 4 bases short and J 8 bases short, with 18 bases between. The CDR3 contains 16 residues. The V gene's germline CDR1 is MGHRA and CDR2 YSYEKL. CDR3 coding DNA: TGCGCCAGCAGCCGAGAGGGTTCAACGGCATATTCACCCCTCCACTTT. Translating gives CASSREGSTAYSPLHF.

The chain links TRBV11-2 to TRBJ1-6; the D is unclear. From germline, CDR1 is SGHAT and CDR2 FQNNGV. The V and J ends lost 5 bases and 10 bases respectively, with 15 bases between them. CDR3 size: 14 residues. CDR3 sequence (DNA): TGTGCCAGCAGCGAGCGGGAGCTATCCTCACCCCTCCACTTT. It yields the protein CASSERELSSPLHF. Complete variable domain (other parts from reference TRBV11-2 and TRBJ1-6): EAGVAQSPRYKIIEKRQSVAFWCNPISGHATLYWYQQILGQGPKLLIQFQNNGVVDDSQLPKDRFSAERLKGVDSTLKIQPAKLEDSAVYLCASSERELSSPLHFGNGTRLTVT.

V and J are TRBV6-4 and TRBJ2-3, with D possibly matching TRBD2 (5 bases). Trimming shortened V by 5 bases and J by 1 base, and 7 bases separated the two germline ends. Germline values: CDR1 MRHNA, CDR2 SNTAGT. The CDR3 spans 13 residues. This CDR3 reads CASSSGGTDTQYF. CDR3 in DNA: TGTGCCAGCAGTTCCGGGGGCACAGATACGCAGTATTTT.

The CDR3 reads CATSEAGTASTDTQYF. CDR3 nucleotides: TGTGCCACCAGTGAGGCCGGGACAGCTAGCACAGATACGCAGTATTTT. The V and J genes are TRBV24-1 and TRBJ2-3, with 7 bases that match TRBD1. Germline V gene sequence: CDR1 KGHDR, CDR2 SFDVKD. J lost 0 bases, V lost 4 bases, and 6 bases had no gene match. The CDR3 is 16 amino acids.

CDR3 sequence (DNA): TGTGCCAGCAGCCCAGGACAGGGGATGAACACTGAAGCTTTCTTT. This codes for CASSPGQGMNTEAFF. The rearrangement links TRBV6-2 or TRBV6-3 to TRBJ1-1; 9 bases fit TRBD1. CDR3 length: 15 amino acids. V shed 6 bases and J 0 bases; nucleotides not matched to a gene: 5. CDR1 MNHEY and CDR2 SVGEGT come from the germline V gene.

The chain recombines TRBV6-2 or TRBV6-3 with TRBJ1-3, with TRBD1 matching 8 bases. This CDR3 region has 16 residues. The germline CDR1 and CDR2 sequences are MNHEY and SVGEGT. V lost 5 bases, J lost 0 bases, and 6 bases stayed unmatched. CDR3 nucleotides: TGTGCCAGCAGTAAGGGGACAGGCAACTCTGGAAACACCATATATTTT. As protein: CASSKGTGNSGNTIYF.

The chain couples TRBV24-1 to TRBJ1-4; 8 bases agree with TRBD1. After removal of 9 bases from V and 5 bases from J, the junction contained 4 bases not matched to a gene. There are 13 residues in the CDR3. Per the germline V gene, CDR1 is KGHDR and CDR2 is SFDVKD. The CDR3 nucleotides are TGTGCCACCCAGGGGGCAGCCAATGAAAAACTGTTTTTT. This translates into CATQGAANEKLFF.

The V and J genes are TRBV18 and TRBJ1-1, with D perhaps TRBD1 (5 bases). Germline V gene data show CDR1 as KGHSH and CDR2 as LQKENI. This CDR3 has 15 residues. Trimming took off 1 base at V and 9 bases at J, with 18 bases between the two ends. DNA of the CDR3: TGTGCCAGCTCACCACGGGACGACGGGACGCTTCAAGCTTTCTTT. Translation gives CASSPRDDGTLQAFF.

This clone was found once. The J gene is TRBJ1-2, the V gene TRBV6-5; 8 nucleotides match TRBD1. This CDR3 has 14 amino acids. Germline CDR1 and CDR2: MNHEY and SVGAGI. V gave up 6 bases and J gave up 8 bases; unmatched junction bases: 11. In DNA, the CDR3 is TGTGCCAGCAGATCGGGACAGGCGGGGGGAGGCTACACCTTC. Translated, it gives CASRSGQAGGGYTF.